This TCR beta chain was recorded in a study of memory CD8 T cells in hepatitis C reinfection. On the study more broadly: A couple of donors resolved primary infection, then developed chronic reinfection.

Libraries were prepared by immunoSEQ multiplex PCR; TCRdb keeps only in-frame clonotypes and omits some of them. The sample has over 45,000 clones; roughly 86% are singletons. Comments on this clone: Different DNA sequences within this sample yield the same CDR3.

The time point is: pre-reinfection, 55 to 20 weeks before reinfection detection. The sorted cells went straight to TCR sequencing with no prior in vitro expansion. Total naive CD8 T cells were sorted as viable CD3+ CD8+ CD45RO- cells from a couple of donors. V shed 5 bases and J shed 10 bases, with 29 bases lying between them. CDR3 length: 18 amino acids. Per the germline V gene, CDR1 is SGHAT and CDR2 is FQNNGV. The source material was naive CD8+ T cells sorted from blood. This receptor was identified in a man younger than 35 with hepatitis C virus infection. The V and J genes are TRBV11-2 and TRBJ2-2; TRBD1 is a possible D gene (5 bases). CDR3 nucleotide sequence: TGTGCCAGCAGCCTCACTACCATTTCAGGGAAAGGAGTGATGGAGCTGTTTTTT. This sequence encodes CASSLTTISGKGVMELFF.